This section outlines one T cell receptor beta chain sequence together with its context. What it binds is not known. The V gene lost 4 bases and the J gene lost 3 bases, with 12 bases spanning the gap. The CDR3 spans 15 residues. Germline-derived CDR1 and CDR2 are SNHLY and FYNNEI. Each CDR3 protein gets one entry after TCRdb re-called the RT-PCR reads with MiXCR. The sample carries roughly 630,000 distinct CDR3 sequences, 12% to 15% recorded once. These data are taken from a study of response to subunit inactivated influenza vaccine. General study findings and limits: Each seasonal influenza vaccination recruits few new T cells, the authors suggested.

Specimen: PBMCs from blood, collected around two weeks before vaccination. This TCR was recovered from a man in his fifties who received an inactivated influenza vaccine. This chain connects TRBV2 to TRBJ1-4; perhaps TRBD1 as D (6 bases). The CDR3 protein is CASSGSGAANEKLFF. As DNA, the CDR3 is TGTGCCAGCAGTGGCTCAGGGGCGGCTAATGAAAAACTGTTTTTT.